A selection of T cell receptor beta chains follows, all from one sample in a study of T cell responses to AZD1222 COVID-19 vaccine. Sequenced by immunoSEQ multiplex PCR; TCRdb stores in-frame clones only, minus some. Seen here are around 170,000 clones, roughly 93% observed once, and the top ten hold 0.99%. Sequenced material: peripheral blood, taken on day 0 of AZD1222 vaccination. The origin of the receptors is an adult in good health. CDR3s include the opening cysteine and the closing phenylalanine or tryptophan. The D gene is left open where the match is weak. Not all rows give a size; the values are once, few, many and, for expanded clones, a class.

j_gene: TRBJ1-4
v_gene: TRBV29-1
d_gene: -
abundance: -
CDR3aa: CSARWGLASNEKLFF
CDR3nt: TGCAGCGCCAGATGGGGTTTGGCTTCTAATGAAAAACTGTTTTTT

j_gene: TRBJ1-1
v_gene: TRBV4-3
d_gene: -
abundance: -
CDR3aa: CASSQDPGLETTEAFF
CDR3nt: TGCGCCAGCAGCCAAGATCCGGGACTTGAGACCACTGAAGCTTTCTTT

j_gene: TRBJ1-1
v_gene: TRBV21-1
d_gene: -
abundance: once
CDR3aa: CASSKVGTGIAEAFF
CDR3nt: -

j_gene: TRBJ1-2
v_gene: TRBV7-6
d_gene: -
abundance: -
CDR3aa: CASSLSAGYGYTF
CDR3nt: TGTGCCAGCAGCTTATCCGCGGGCTATGGCTACACCTTC

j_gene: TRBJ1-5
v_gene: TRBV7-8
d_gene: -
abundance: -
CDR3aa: CASSFSLEREGNQPQHF
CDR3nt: TGTGCCAGCAGCTTTAGCTTAGAGCGGGAGGGCAATCAGCCCCAGCATTTT

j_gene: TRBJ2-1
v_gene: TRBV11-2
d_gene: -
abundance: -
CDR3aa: CASSTPGGRDVNEQFF
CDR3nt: TGTGCCAGCAGCACTCCCGGCGGCAGAGATGTCAATGAGCAGTTCTTC

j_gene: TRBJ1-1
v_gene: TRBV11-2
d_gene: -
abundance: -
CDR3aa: CASSPQPNTEAFF
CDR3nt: TGTGCCAGCAGCCCGCAGCCCAACACTGAAGCTTTCTTT

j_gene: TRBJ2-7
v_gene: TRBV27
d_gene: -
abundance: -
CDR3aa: CASSPSTGPQTYEQYF
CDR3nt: TGTGCCAGCAGTCCATCTACAGGGCCCCAGACCTACGAGCAGTACTTC

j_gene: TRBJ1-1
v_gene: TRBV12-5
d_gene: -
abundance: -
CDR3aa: CASGLRSGRSNTEAFF
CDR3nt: TGTGCTAGTGGTTTGAGATCTGGACGTTCGAACACTGAAGCTTTCTTT

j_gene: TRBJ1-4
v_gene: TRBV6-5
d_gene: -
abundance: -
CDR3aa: CASSRGPDSNEKLFF
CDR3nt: TGTGCCAGCAGTCGCGGTCCGGACAGTAATGAAAAACTGTTTTTT

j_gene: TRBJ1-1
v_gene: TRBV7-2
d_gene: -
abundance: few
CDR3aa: CASSLNPSRNTEAFF
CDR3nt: TGTGCCAGCAGCTTAAACCCCTCCCGGAACACTGAAGCTTTCTTT

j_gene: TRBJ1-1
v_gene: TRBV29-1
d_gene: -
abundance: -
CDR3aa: CSVAYRDDTEAFF
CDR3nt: TGCAGCGTGGCCTACAGGGACGACACTGAAGCTTTCTTT

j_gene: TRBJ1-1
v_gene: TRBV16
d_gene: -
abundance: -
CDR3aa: CASSPPTVPRAEAFF
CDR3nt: TGTGCCAGCAGCCCTCCAACGGTGCCACGAGCTGAAGCTTTCTTT

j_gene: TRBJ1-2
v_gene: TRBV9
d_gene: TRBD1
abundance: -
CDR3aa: CASSVYGTGYGYTF
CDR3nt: TGTGCCAGCAGCGTATACGGGACAGGGTATGGCTACACCTTC

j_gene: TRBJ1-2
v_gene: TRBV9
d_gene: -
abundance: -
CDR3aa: CASSSRDFGYTF
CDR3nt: TGTGCCAGCAGCTCCCGGGACTTCGGCTACACCTTC

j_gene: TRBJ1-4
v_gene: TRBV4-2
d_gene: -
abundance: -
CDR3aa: CASSQDLTSWGEKLFF
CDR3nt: TGTGCCAGCAGCCAAGATTTAACGTCGTGGGGTGAAAAACTGTTTTTT

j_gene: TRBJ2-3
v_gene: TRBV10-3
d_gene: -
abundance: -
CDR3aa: CAIMETGITDTQYF
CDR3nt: TGTGCCATCATGGAGACGGGGATAACAGATACGCAGTATTTT

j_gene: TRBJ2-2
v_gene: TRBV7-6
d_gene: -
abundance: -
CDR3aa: CASSFTGSRVDTGELFF
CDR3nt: TGTGCCAGCAGCTTCACGGGGTCCCGGGTGGACACCGGGGAGCTGTTTTTT

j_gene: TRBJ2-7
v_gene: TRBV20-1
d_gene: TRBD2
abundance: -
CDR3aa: CRAGGNEQYF
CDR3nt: TGCAGGGCCGGGGGGAACGAGCAGTACTTC

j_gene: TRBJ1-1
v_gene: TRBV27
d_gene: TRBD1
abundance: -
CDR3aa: CASSPYGLGQGSEAFF
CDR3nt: TGTGCCAGCAGTCCTTACGGACTGGGACAGGGATCAGAAGCTTTCTTT

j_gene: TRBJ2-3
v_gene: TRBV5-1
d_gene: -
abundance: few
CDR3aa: CASSFGRDRTDTQYF
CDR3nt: TGCGCCAGCAGCTTCGGGCGGGATCGCACAGATACGCAGTATTTT

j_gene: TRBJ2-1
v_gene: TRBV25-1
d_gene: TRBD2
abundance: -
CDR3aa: CASTTAGVVNEQFF
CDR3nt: TGTGCCAGCACCACAGCGGGAGTGGTCAATGAGCAGTTCTTC

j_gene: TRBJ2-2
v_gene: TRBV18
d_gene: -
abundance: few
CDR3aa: CASSPQTGGTDTGELFF
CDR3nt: TGTGCCAGCTCACCTCAAACGGGCGGGACGGACACCGGGGAGCTGTTTTTT

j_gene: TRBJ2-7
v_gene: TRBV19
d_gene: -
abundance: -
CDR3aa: CASSSTRIPSEQYF
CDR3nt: TGTGCCAGTAGTAGTACCCGCATACCGTCCGAGCAGTACTTC

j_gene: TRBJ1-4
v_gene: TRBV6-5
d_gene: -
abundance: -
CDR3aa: CASSLQGEKLFF
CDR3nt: TGTGCCAGCAGTCTCCAAGGCGAAAAACTGTTTTTT

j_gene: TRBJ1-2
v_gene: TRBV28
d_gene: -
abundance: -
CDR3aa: CASSLSLDYGYTF
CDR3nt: TGTGCCAGCAGTTTATCTCTGGACTATGGCTACACCTTC

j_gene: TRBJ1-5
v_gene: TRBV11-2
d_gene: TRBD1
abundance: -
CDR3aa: CASSLGTGSNQPQHF
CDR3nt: TGTGCCAGCAGCTTAGGGACAGGAAGCAATCAGCCCCAGCATTTT

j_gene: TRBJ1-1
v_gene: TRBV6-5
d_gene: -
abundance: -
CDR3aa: CASSYQDPRGTEAFF
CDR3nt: TGTGCCAGCAGTTATCAAGACCCACGAGGGACTGAAGCTTTCTTT

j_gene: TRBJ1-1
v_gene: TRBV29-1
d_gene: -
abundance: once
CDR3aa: CSVVEGMNTEAFF
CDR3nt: TGCAGCGTTGTTGAGGGTATGAACACTGAAGCTTTCTTT

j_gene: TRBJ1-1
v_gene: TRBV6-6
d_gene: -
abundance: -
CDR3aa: CATMDSSRPFF
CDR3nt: TGTGCCACCATGGACAGCTCTAGACCTTTCTTT

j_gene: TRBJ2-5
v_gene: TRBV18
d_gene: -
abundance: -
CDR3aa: CASSTGPNAGQETQYF
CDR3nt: TGTGCCAGCTCTACCGGGCCTAACGCGGGCCAAGAGACCCAGTACTTC

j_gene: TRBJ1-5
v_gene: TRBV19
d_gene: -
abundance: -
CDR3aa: CASVGRNLNQPQHF
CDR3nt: TGTGCCAGTGTCGGACGGAACCTCAATCAGCCCCAGCATTTT

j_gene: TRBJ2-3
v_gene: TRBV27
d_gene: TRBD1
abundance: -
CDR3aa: CASASTGAPTDTQYF
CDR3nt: TGTGCCAGCGCGTCCACAGGGGCCCCAACAGATACGCAGTATTTT

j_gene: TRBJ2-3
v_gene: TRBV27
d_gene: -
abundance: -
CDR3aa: CASSPLAGARDTQYF
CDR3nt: TGTGCCAGCAGCCCTCTGGCAGGGGCGCGGGATACGCAGTATTTT

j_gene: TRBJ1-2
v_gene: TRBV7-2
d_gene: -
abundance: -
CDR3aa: CASSLSADSYGYTF
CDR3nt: TGTGCCAGCAGCTTATCGGCGGATTCCTATGGCTACACCTTC

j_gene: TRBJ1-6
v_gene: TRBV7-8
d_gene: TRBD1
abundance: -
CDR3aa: CASSATGTGISPLHF
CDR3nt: TGTGCCAGCAGCGCAACCGGGACAGGGATCTCACCCCTCCACTTT

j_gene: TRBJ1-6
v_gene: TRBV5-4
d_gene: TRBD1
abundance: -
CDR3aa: CASSFSTGVSPLHF
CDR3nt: TGTGCCAGCAGCTTTTCTACAGGGGTCTCACCCCTCCACTTT

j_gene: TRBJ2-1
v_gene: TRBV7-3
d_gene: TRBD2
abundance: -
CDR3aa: CASSLSGGSSSYNEQFF
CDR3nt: TGTGCCAGCAGCTTATCGGGGGGTTCAAGCTCCTACAATGAGCAGTTCTTC

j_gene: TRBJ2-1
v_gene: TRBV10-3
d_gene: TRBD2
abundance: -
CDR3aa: CAISGGTSGTGGGQFF
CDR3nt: TGTGCCATCAGTGGTGGAACTAGCGGGACGGGAGGAGGGCAGTTCTTC

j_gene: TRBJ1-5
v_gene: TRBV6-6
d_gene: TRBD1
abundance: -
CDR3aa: CASSQSTGGGGQPQHF
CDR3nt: TGTGCCAGCAGTCAGTCAACAGGGGGCGGAGGTCAGCCCCAGCATTTT

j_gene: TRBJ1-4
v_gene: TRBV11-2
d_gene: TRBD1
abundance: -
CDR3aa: CASSFGTGHEKLFF
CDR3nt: TGTGCCAGCAGCTTCGGGACAGGGCATGAAAAACTGTTTTTT

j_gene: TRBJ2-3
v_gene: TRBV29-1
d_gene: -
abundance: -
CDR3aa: CSAGTRLTDTQYF
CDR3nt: TGCAGCGCTGGGACGCGACTCACAGATACGCAGTATTTT

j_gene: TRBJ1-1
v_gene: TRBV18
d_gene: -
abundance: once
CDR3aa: CASSRGQGMGTEAFF
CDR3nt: TGTGCCAGCTCACGGGGTCAGGGTATGGGCACTGAAGCTTTCTTT

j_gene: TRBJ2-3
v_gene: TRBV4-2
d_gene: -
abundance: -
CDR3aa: CASSQLQRTSTDTQYF
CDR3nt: TGTGCCAGCAGCCAACTCCAGAGAACTAGCACAGATACGCAGTATTTT

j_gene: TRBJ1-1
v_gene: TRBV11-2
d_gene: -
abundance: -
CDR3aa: CASSGWLGGRTEAFF
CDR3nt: TGTGCCAGCAGCGGGTGGTTGGGGGGACGGACTGAAGCTTTCTTT

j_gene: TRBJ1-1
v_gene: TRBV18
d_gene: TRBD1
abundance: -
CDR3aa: CASSTGQGEAFF
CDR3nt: TGTGCCAGCTCAACGGGACAGGGAGAAGCTTTCTTT

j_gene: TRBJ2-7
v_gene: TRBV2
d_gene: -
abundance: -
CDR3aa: CASRDQIFGSEQYF
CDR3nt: TGTGCCAGCAGAGACCAAATTTTTGGTTCCGAGCAGTACTTC

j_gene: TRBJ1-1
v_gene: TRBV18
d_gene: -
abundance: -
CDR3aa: CASSPIRGRDTEAFF
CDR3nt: TGTGCCAGCTCACCAATCAGGGGAAGAGACACTGAAGCTTTCTTT

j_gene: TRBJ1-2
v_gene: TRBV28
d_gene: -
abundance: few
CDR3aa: CASSLTGGGYTF
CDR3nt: TGTGCCAGCAGTCTGACAGGCGGTGGCTACACCTTC

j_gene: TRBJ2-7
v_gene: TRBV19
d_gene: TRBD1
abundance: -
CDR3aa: CASSMGLGLTGDRYEQYF
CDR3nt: TGTGCCAGTAGTATGGGACTCGGTCTGACAGGGGATCGGTACGAGCAGTACTTC

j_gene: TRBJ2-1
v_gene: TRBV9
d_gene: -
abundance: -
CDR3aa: CASSVGARSYNEQFF
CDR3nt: TGTGCCAGCAGCGTCGGGGCTCGCTCCTACAATGAGCAGTTCTTC

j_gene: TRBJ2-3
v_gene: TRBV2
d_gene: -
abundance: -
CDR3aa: CASTQESDTQYF
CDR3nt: TGTGCCAGCACTCAGGAATCAGATACGCAGTATTTT

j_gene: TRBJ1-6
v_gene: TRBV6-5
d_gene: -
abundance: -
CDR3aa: CASSSGNRVSPLHF
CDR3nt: TGTGCCAGCAGTTCCGGGAATCGGGTCTCACCCCTCCACTTT

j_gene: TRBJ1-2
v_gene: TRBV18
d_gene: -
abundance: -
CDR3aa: CASSPGDAIYGYTF
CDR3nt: TGTGCCAGCTCACCAGGGGACGCAATCTATGGCTACACCTTC

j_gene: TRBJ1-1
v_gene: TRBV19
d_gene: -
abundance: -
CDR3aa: CASSIFRTEAFF
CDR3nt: TGTGCCAGTAGTATTTTTCGGACTGAAGCTTTCTTT

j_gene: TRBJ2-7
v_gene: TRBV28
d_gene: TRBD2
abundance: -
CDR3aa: CASQTSGTYEQYF
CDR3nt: TGTGCCAGCCAAACTAGCGGGACCTACGAGCAGTACTTC

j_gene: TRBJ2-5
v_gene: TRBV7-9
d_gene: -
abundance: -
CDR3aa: CASSRGGREETQYF
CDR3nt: TGTGCCAGCAGCCGCGGGGGCAGAGAAGAGACCCAGTACTTC